The T cell receptor beta chain under discussion was sequenced for a study of CD8 T cells in Susac syndrome. This CDR3 spans 18 amino acids. Germline V lookup: CDR1 SGHTA, CDR2 FQGTGA. V was shortened by 3 bases and J by 3 bases, with 20 bases between the two germline ends. Random hexamers served to reverse transcribe roughly 0.45 to 1 ug RNA. TCRdb independently ran MiXCR on the immunoSEQ multiplex PCR reads; one entry per CDR3 protein. This table holds tens of thousands of distinct CDR3 sequences, approximately 94% found once. Source material: CD8+ T cells from PBMCs. The V and J genes are TRBV7-3 and TRBJ2-2, with D possibly being TRBD1 (7 bases). This clonotype was sampled from a human donor with multiple sclerosis. The DNA of the CDR3 is TGTGCCAGCAGCTTTTCAGGAGCTCCCAGGGGGGACACCGGGGAGCTGTTTTTT. Its protein is CASSFSGAPRGDTGELFF.